A single sample gave rise to the 26 T cell receptor beta chains below, sequenced in a study of Ad26.COV2.S vaccination and SARS-CoV-2 variants. The sample's treatment: roughly 18 received Ad26.COV2.S at low or high dose, single or two shots; several received placebo; per-sample allocation not given. Specimens were obtained on day 63 following the first vaccine or placebo injection. The data were produced by immunoSEQ multiplex PCR, yet TCRdb's version contains in-frame clones alone and is incomplete. The sample includes about 460,000 clones, about 89% of them seen just once. The source material was peripheral blood, sampled in a trial of Ad26.COV2.S vaccine versus placebo. All receptors come from a person aged 18 to 65 who received the Ad26.COV2.S COVID-19 vaccine or a placebo.

The chain is built from TRBV13 and TRBJ1-5; D is possibly TRBD1 (6 bases). The CDR3 has 13 amino acids. Germline CDR1 reads PRHDT; CDR2 reads FYEKMQ (reference sequence). The V end lost 10 bases, the J end lost 9 bases, and 19 bases lay between the germline ends. CDR3 protein: CAIKSGAMRPQHF. The CDR3 nucleotides read TGTGCCATCAAATCGGGGGCCATGCGGCCCCAGCATTTT.

This clone came up a few times. The chain couples TRBV27 to TRBJ2-7; 8 bases fit TRBD1. The germline CDR1 and CDR2 sequences are MNHEY and SMNVEV (reference sequence). Trimming cost V 5 bases and J 7 bases; bases outside gene matches: 10. The CDR3 contains 14 residues. CDR3 bases: TGTGCCAGCAGTAGACAGGGGAAACGCTGGGAGCAGTACTTC. It yields the protein CASSRQGKRWEQYF.

In DNA, the CDR3 is TGTGCCTGGGGCTCTAATGAAAAACTGTTTTTT. Protein: CAWGSNEKLFF. The chain carries TRBV30 and TRBJ1-4; unclear D gene. Germline CDR1 reads GTSNPN; CDR2 reads SVGIG (reference sequence). CDR3 size: 11 residues. The V and J ends lost 5 bases and 3 bases respectively, with 4 bases between them.

V usage is TRBV6-2 or TRBV6-3 and J usage is TRBJ1-2; D may be TRBD1 (6 bases). The CDR3 sequence is 14 residues long. The V gene lost 6 bases and the J gene lost 3 bases, with 14 bases spanning the gap. Germline values: CDR1 MNHEY, CDR2 SVGEGT. The CDR3 sequence: CASSQQGTYYGYTF. CDR3 bases: TGTGCCAGCAGCCAACAGGGAACCTACTATGGCTACACCTTC.

The chain links TRBV15 to TRBJ2-7, with TRBD1 identical over 9 bases. Looked up from germline, CDR1 is LNHNV and CDR2 is YYDKDF (reference sequence). CDR3 size: 13 residues. The V segment lost 3 bases and the J segment 3 bases; nucleotides outside the gene matches: 0. The CDR3 nucleotides read TGTGCCACCAGCAGGGACAGGGGCTACGAGCAGTACTTC. Its protein product is CATSRDRGYEQYF.

V gene TRBV5-1 combines with J gene TRBJ1-1; the D gene is possibly TRBD1 (5 bases). The CDR3 sequence is 15 residues long. The V end lost 2 bases, the J end lost 8 bases, and 19 bases lay between the germline ends. CDR1 and CDR2 from the germline V gene are SGHRS and YFSETQ. The CDR3 loop reads CASSFGQGATMEAFF. The CDR3 region has the DNA TGCGCCAGCAGCTTCGGGCAGGGTGCAACGATGGAAGCTTTCTTT.

The CDR3 is CASSQITANSPLHF. DNA for the CDR3: TGCGCCAGCAGCCAAATAACTGCTAATTCACCCCTCCACTTT. The V and J genes are TRBV4-1 and TRBJ1-6; D not resolved. Between the trimmed V and J ends, which lost 2 bases and 6 bases, there was a span of 8 bases. Germline CDR1 and CDR2: MGHRA and YSYEKL. CDR3 length: 14 residues.

In its sample, this clone was seen once. This chain connects TRBV27 to TRBJ1-2; the match to TRBD1 covers 8 bases. Germline CDR1 reads MNHEY; CDR2 reads SMNVEV (reference sequence). The J segment lost 4 bases and the V segment lost 6 bases, leaving 7 bases of the junction unmatched. The CDR3 extends over 14 amino acids. The CDR3 nucleotides are TGTGCCAGCAGAGGACAGGGACGGAGCTATGGCTACACCTTC. Translated, it gives CASRGQGRSYGYTF.

In its sample, this clone was seen once. V is TRBV6-5 and J is TRBJ1-5, with 8 bases fitting TRBD1. The CDR3 spans 16 residues. V shed 1 base and J 7 bases; nucleotides not matched to a gene: 9. Germline CDR1 and CDR2: MNHEY and SVGAGI. The CDR3 DNA sequence: TGTGCCAGCAGTTACTACCAGGGGGCCGTGGGGCAGCCCCAGCATTTT. Encoded protein: CASSYYQGAVGQPQHF.

The chain carries TRBV10-2 and TRBJ1-2; no firm D call. This CDR3 is built from 15 residues. Germline V gene sequence: CDR1 WSHSY, CDR2 SAAADI. V lost 0 bases and J 3 bases, leaving 11 bases between the germline ends. CDR3 amino acids: CASSESVRHYYGYTF. The CDR3 DNA reads as TGCGCCAGCAGTGAGTCCGTCCGACACTACTATGGCTACACCTTC.

This chain uses TRBV29-1 with TRBJ2-3; tentatively, D is TRBD1 or TRBD2 (6 bases each). With 2 bases removed from V and 2 bases from J, the gap between germline ends came to 17 bases. The CDR3 sequence is 16 residues long. CDR1 and CDR2 from the germline V gene are SQVTM and ANQGSEA. CDR3 region: CSVEYSRGRYTDTQYF. The CDR3 DNA follows: TGCAGCGTTGAATACTCTAGGGGGAGGTACACAGATACGCAGTATTTT.

The chain has TRBV27 and TRBJ2-1; 13 bases agree with TRBD2. Germline lookup yields CDR1 MNHEY and CDR2 SMNVEV (reference sequence). V lost 5 bases and J lost 6; bases outside the gene matches: 7. The CDR3 length is 16 residues. The CDR3 is CASSPTGLAGTNEQFF. Written as DNA, the CDR3 is TGTGCCAGCAGTCCAACGGGACTAGCGGGAACCAATGAGCAGTTCTTC.

The chain carries TRBV20-1 and TRBJ2-7; possible D gene TRBD2, 5 bases. Germline V gene data show CDR1 as DFQATT and CDR2 as SNEGSKA (reference sequence). Between the trimmed V and J ends, which lost 5 bases and 4 bases, there was a span of 9 bases. This CDR3 is built from 11 residues. CDR3 in amino acids: CSAPWRYEQYF. CDR3 sequence (DNA): TGCAGTGCTCCGTGGAGGTACGAGCAGTACTTC.

The CDR3 sequence is CSYLSGARAFF. CDR3 coding DNA: TGCAGCTATCTCTCCGGGGCGCGGGCTTTCTTT. This chain connects TRBV29-1 to TRBJ1-1; perhaps TRBD1 as D (5 bases). This CDR3 region has 11 residues. CDR1 and CDR2 (germline): SQVTM, ANQGSEA. V lost 8 bases and J 11 bases, leaving 18 bases between the germline ends.

The rearrangement joins TRBV9 to TRBJ1-4; 9 positions agree with TRBD1. V dropped 4 bases and J dropped 6; count of bases not matched to a gene: 4. The CDR3 is 14 amino acids. Germline CDR1 is SGDLS and CDR2 is YYNGEE. CDR3 amino acids: CASSPTGGDEKLFF. CDR3 bases: TGTGCCAGCAGCCCAACAGGGGGCGATGAAAAACTGTTTTTT.

The sample holds a few counts of this clone. The CDR3 spells CASSLDLRGLINYGYTF. CDR3 coding DNA: TGTGCCAGCAGCTTGGACCTCAGGGGACTTATTAACTATGGCTACACCTTC. The chain employs TRBV5-4 and TRBJ1-2; possible D gene TRBD1, 6 bases. Germline lookup yields CDR1 SGHNT and CDR2 YYREEE (reference sequence). The CDR3 sequence is 17 residues long. Deletions cut 0 bases from V and 1 base from J, with 16 bases between.

The gene calls are TRBV24-1 and TRBJ2-5; the D gene is possibly TRBD2 (6 bases). The ends were cut back, 6 bases at V and 4 bases at J, with 11 bases in the middle. Germline loops: CDR1 KGHDR, CDR2 SFDVKD. The CDR3 spans 13 residues. CDR3 loop: CATSSGVGETQYF. The DNA of the CDR3 is TGTGCCACCAGTTCGGGGGTGGGAGAGACCCAGTACTTC.

The V and J genes are TRBV14 and TRBJ2-1, with D unresolved. V lost 5 bases, J lost 12 bases, and 14 bases lay in between. The CDR3 sequence is 12 residues long. CDR1 is SGHDN and CDR2 is FVKESK in the germline V gene. CDR3 coding DNA: TGTGCCAGCAGCTTCCCCGGGCTTGGGCAGTTCTTC. It is translated as CASSFPGLGQFF.

This clone was seen many times. This chain joins TRBV2 and TRBJ2-1; D tentatively reads TRBD1 or TRBD2 (6 bases each). There are 16 residues in the CDR3. CDR1 is SNHLY and CDR2 is FYNNEI in the germline V gene. V dropped 7 bases and J dropped 1 base, with 17 bases sitting between them. The DNA of the CDR3 is TGTGCCAGCAAAGGCCAGGGGACTTATTCCTACAATGAGCAGTTCTTC. Translated, it gives CASKGQGTYSYNEQFF.

The V call is TRBV27, the J call TRBJ2-4, with 9 bases identical to TRBD2. The CDR3 totals 15 residues. V lost 4 bases to trimming and J lost 7 bases; unmatched junction nucleotides: 8. Germline lookup yields CDR1 MNHEY and CDR2 SMNVEV (reference sequence). CDR3 bases: TGTGCCAGCAGTTCAATTTCTAGCGGGATGAACATTCAGTACTTC. Its protein is CASSSISSGMNIQYF.

The count of this clone is one. The CDR3 protein is CASSQLSGYNEQFF. CDR3 sequence (DNA): TGTGCCAGCAGCCAACTTAGCGGGTACAATGAGCAGTTCTTC. The chain combines TRBV3-1 (or the pseudogene TRBV3-2) with TRBJ2-1, with 7 bases aligning to TRBD2. V shed 2 bases, J shed 4 bases, and the junction held 2 bases outside the gene matches. Germline CDR1 and CDR2: LGHDT and YNNKEL (reference sequence). This CDR3 spans 14 amino acids.

The chain is built from TRBV3-1 (or the pseudogene TRBV3-2) and TRBJ2-5; 11 bases agree with TRBD2. J was trimmed by 2 bases and V by 0 bases; bases with no gene match: 8. Germline V gives CDR1 LGHDT, CDR2 YNNKEL (reference sequence). CDR3 size: 18 residues. In nucleotides, the CDR3 is TGTGCCAGCAGCCAAGAGGGGGCTAGCGGGGGGAGGCAAGAGACCCAGTACTTC. As protein: CASSQEGASGGRQETQYF.

The V gene is TRBV6-5, the J gene TRBJ2-3; no firm D call. Trimming pared 5 bases from V and 6 bases from J, leaving 9 bases between. From germline, CDR1 is MNHEY and CDR2 SVGAGI. There are 12 residues in the CDR3. The chain's CDR3 is CASSRNLDTQYF. The CDR3 DNA reads as TGTGCCAGCAGTAGGAACTTGGATACGCAGTATTTT.

The chain uses TRBV25-1 and TRBJ1-3, with TRBD1 as a possible D gene (5 bases). The germline V and J ends were trimmed by 4 bases and 8 bases, with 21 bases remaining between them. In germline, CDR1 is MGHDK, CDR2 SYGVNS. The CDR3 spans 16 residues. The CDR3 nucleotides are TGTGCCAGCAGTGGCCTAGGGACGGTCGGCAGATACACCATATATTTT. The encoded protein is CASSGLGTVGRYTIYF.

The rearrangement uses TRBV5-1 and TRBJ2-7, with D possibly called TRBD1 or TRBD2 (5 bases each). The CDR3 is made up of 14 amino acids. The germline V and J ends were trimmed by 4 bases and 2 bases, with 13 bases remaining between them. Germline V gene sequence: CDR1 SGHRS, CDR2 YFSETQ. The DNA for the CDR3 is TGCGCCAGCAGCAGCCGGGACGTCACCTACGAGCAGTACTTC. Protein product: CASSSRDVTYEQYF.

J is TRBJ1-4 and V is TRBV25-1; possible D gene TRBD1, 6 bases. This CDR3 has 16 amino acids. Per germline, CDR1 MGHDK and CDR2 SYGVNS. Trimming took off 2 bases at V and 12 bases at J, with 22 bases between the two ends. For the CDR3, the DNA is TGTGCCAGCAGTGAAGGTCCGGGACAAGGAAAACGGGAACTGTTTTTT. It yields the protein CASSEGPGQGKRELFF.